This T cell receptor (beta chain) was captured in a study of blood T cell repertoires in COVID-19. Study information: The samples span acute and convalescent COVID-19 from the United States, Italy and Spain. The cDNA or gDNA used as material had been derived from T cells, B-cell-depleted T cells, or PBMCs.

The trim removed 4 bases at V and 2 bases at J, leaving 5 bases unmatched. Germline loops: CDR1 GTSNPN, CDR2 SVGIG (reference sequence). CDR3 length equals 14 residues. In the original processing: From reference gene primer amplification, estimates of nucleated cell counts were derived. TCRdb's table, derived via immunoSEQ multiplex PCR, lists solely in-frame clones and lacks some. V, J and clone size reflect that table, while D and trimming were determined from the DNA. The data contain about 34,000 clones, over 70% of them seen just once; the ten biggest clones take up roughly 3.1%. The sequencing sample was made of peripheral blood. The rearrangement links TRBV30 to TRBJ1-2, with 9 bases that match TRBD1. The TCR originated in a man in his 70s with COVID-19, enrolled during active disease. The CDR3 region has the DNA TGTGCCTGGACCACAGGGGGCGCCAACTATGGCTACACCTTC. Protein product: CAWTTGGANYGYTF.